The 27 T cell receptor beta chains below were found in one sample sequenced in a study of shared clonotypes between healthy human individuals. The assay was immunoSEQ multiplex PCR, and TCRdb's table has in-frame clones only and misses some. Of 2 million to 3 million clones in the sample, under 95% were seen once. The sample taken for sequencing was naive CD4+ T cells from PBMCs. Specified subset: CD45RA+ positively selected. The origin of the receptors is a man younger than 35 in good health. Some clones in this sample may be carry-over from other donors' samples.

The chain combines TRBV7-2 with TRBJ2-7, with TRBD2 identical over 13 bases. Germline trimming cut 5 bases from V and 0 bases from J; bases unmatched to any gene: 7. CDR3 length: 17 amino acids. In germline, CDR1 is SGHTA, CDR2 FQGNSA. The DNA of the CDR3 is TGTGCCAGCAGCCGTAGGACTAGCGGGAGTCCCTCCTACGAGCAGTACTTC. Translated, it gives CASSRRTSGSPSYEQYF.

This chain joins TRBV6-1 and TRBJ1-5, with 7 bases identical to TRBD1. After removal of 10 bases from V and 4 bases from J, the junction contained 7 bases not matched to a gene. The CDR3 is 13 amino acids. Germline assignment: CDR1 MNHNS and CDR2 SASEGT. The CDR3 sequence: CATSTGLNQPQHF. The DNA for the CDR3 is TGTGCCACCTCGACAGGGCTTAATCAGCCCCAGCATTTT.

CDR3 bases: TGTGCCAGCAGTACCTTAGCGGCCCTCTACGAGCAGTACTTC. Translating it yields CASSTLAALYEQYF. The chain carries TRBV28 and TRBJ2-7; D might be TRBD2 (6 bases). There are 14 residues in the CDR3. V lost 5 bases to trimming and J lost 3 bases, with 14 bases between them. CDR1 is MDHEN, CDR2 SYDVKM, per germline.

This chain connects TRBV28 to TRBJ2-7; 10 bases match TRBD2. Germline V gene sequence: CDR1 MDHEN, CDR2 SYDVKM. The junction had 3 bases not matched to a gene; V was cut back by 2 bases and J by 2 bases. The CDR3 contains 15 residues. This chain's CDR3 is CASSLTSGTTYEQYF. The CDR3 bases are TGTGCCAGCAGTTTAACTAGCGGGACTACCTACGAGCAGTACTTC.

The chain combines TRBV29-1 with TRBJ2-7; 9 bases are shared with TRBD1. With 7 bases clipped from V and 3 bases from J, the junction kept 1 base outside the gene matches. The CDR3 has 11 residues. The germline V gene encodes CDR1 SQVTM and CDR2 ANQGSEA. The CDR3 nucleotides read TGCAGCGGACAGGGGGACTACGAGCAGTACTTC. Its protein product is CSGQGDYEQYF.

As for this clone: One junction end disagrees with the germline gene, perhaps due to a read error. The V and J genes are TRBV9 and TRBJ2-5; 7 nucleotides match TRBD1. Germline CDR1 is SGDLS and CDR2 is YYNGEE. The CDR3 contains 15 residues. CDR3 sequence: CARSVGSGGGETQYF. The CDR3 region has the DNA TGTGCCCGCAGCGTAGGGTCAGGGGGTGGGGAGACCCAGTACTTC.

On this clone: Other DNA sequences from this sample encode an identical CDR3 as well. V gene TRBV6-5 combines with J gene TRBJ2-1, with a tentative D call TRBD2 (5 bases). The germline CDR1 and CDR2 sequences are MNHEY and SVGAGI. The ends were cut back, 9 bases at V and 0 bases at J, with 9 bases in the middle. There are 13 residues in the CDR3. CDR3 region: CASRRDSYNEQFF. The CDR3 bases are TGTGCCAGTCGCCGGGACTCCTACAATGAGCAGTTCTTC.

V usage is TRBV7-9 and J usage is TRBJ2-1, with D perhaps TRBD2 (6 bases). Trimming removed 1 base at V and 9 bases at J, with 16 bases between. The CDR3 runs to 15 residues. CDR1 and CDR2 (germline): SEHNR, FQNEAQ (reference sequence). The DNA for the CDR3 is TGTGCCAGCAGCTTAGGCAGGGAGGCCAGAGGTGAGCAGTTCTTC. Its translation is CASSLGREARGEQFF.

The chain uses TRBV27 and TRBJ2-4; a possible D gene is TRBD2 (5 bases). With 6 bases removed from V and 2 bases from J, the gap between germline ends came to 11 bases. The CDR3 loop spans 14 amino acids. In germline, CDR1 is MNHEY, CDR2 SMNVEV (reference sequence). The CDR3: CASSWAGTKNIQYF. CDR3 DNA sequence: TGTGCCAGCAGCTGGGCCGGGACCAAAAACATTCAGTACTTC.

The J gene is TRBJ2-1, the V gene TRBV7-2; D call uncertain. The germline gives CDR1 SGHTA, CDR2 FQGNSA. Trimming removed 2 bases at V and 0 bases at J, with 5 bases between. The CDR3 has 14 amino acids. CDR3 nucleotide sequence: TGTGCCAGCAGCTTAACGAACTCCTACAATGAGCAGTTCTTC. Translated, it gives CASSLTNSYNEQFF.

The genes are TRBV19 and TRBJ2-1; possibly TRBD1 for D (5 bases). V lost 5 bases to trimming and J lost 10 bases, with 15 bases between them. The germline CDR1 and CDR2 sequences are LNHDA and SQIVND (reference sequence). CDR3 size: 13 residues. The DNA for the CDR3 is TGTGCCAGTAGTGGGGCTTTACCCCGGGAGCAGTTCTTC. Amino acid sequence: CASSGALPREQFF.

The chain employs TRBV5-1 and TRBJ2-5, with 8 bases that match TRBD2. The CDR3 extends over 14 amino acids. The junction had 6 bases not matched to a gene; V was cut back by 6 bases and J by 2 bases. CDR1 and CDR2 from the germline V gene are SGHRS and YFSETQ. The CDR3 region has the DNA TGCGCCAGCATGAGTACTAGCGGACAAGAGACCCAGTACTTC. This gives the protein CASMSTSGQETQYF.

Comment on this clone: Other DNA sequences in the sample encode the same CDR3. The V call is TRBV11-2, the J call TRBJ2-7; no reliable D call. V was clipped by 0 bases and J by 6 bases, with 3 bases between them. Per the germline V gene, CDR1 is SGHAT and CDR2 is FQNNGV. The CDR3 is made up of 11 amino acids. CDR3 coding DNA: TGTGCCAGCAGCTTAGATGTCGAGCAGTACTTC. The encoded protein is CASSLDVEQYF.

This chain uses TRBV7-8 with TRBJ2-7, with a tentative D call TRBD1 (6 bases). The germline gives CDR1 SGHVS, CDR2 FQNEAQ. This CDR3 is 15 amino acids long. V lost 2 bases and J lost 4, with 15 bases in between. The CDR3 nucleotides read TGTGCCAGCAGCTTATCCCAGGGGATATTATACGAGCAGTACTTC. Protein sequence: CASSLSQGILYEQYF.

The CDR3 sequence: CASSLTAQNIQYF. CDR3 nucleotides: TGTGCCAGCAGCTTAACGGCACAGAACATTCAGTACTTC. The V and J genes are TRBV7-8 and TRBJ2-4; D remains unclear. Deletions cut 2 bases from V and 7 bases from J, with 9 bases between. Germline loops: CDR1 SGHVS, CDR2 FQNEAQ. The CDR3 sequence is 13 residues long. The entire variable domain, with the rest obtained from reference TRBV7-8 and TRBJ2-4, is as follows: GAGVSQSPRYKVAKRGQDVALRCDPISGHVSLFWYQQALGQGPEFLTYFQNEAQLDKSGLPSDRFFAERPEGSVSTLKIQRTQQEDSAVYLCASSLTAQNIQYFGAGTRLSVL.

This clone was seen just once. The V gene is TRBV6-6, the J gene TRBJ2-7, with 13 bases aligning to TRBD2. Trimming cost V 7 bases and J 6 bases; bases outside gene matches: 6. The CDR3 contains 14 residues. Germline values: CDR1 MNHNY, CDR2 SVGAGI (reference sequence). CDR3 in DNA: TGTGCCAGCACCTTCGGACTAGCGGGAGTCGAGCAGTACTTC. Its protein product is CASTFGLAGVEQYF.

V is TRBV7-9 and J is TRBJ2-5; the match to TRBD1 covers 7 bases. The DNA end is more similar to TRBJ2-7, so the J call may be wrong. This CDR3 has 14 amino acids. Germline V lookup: CDR1 SEHNR, CDR2 FQNEAQ (reference sequence). CDR3 amino acids: CASSFDRDSYEQYF. Here the CDR3 DNA reads TGTGCCAGCAGTTTCGACAGGGACAGCTACGAGCAGTACTTC.

The chain couples TRBV7-3 to TRBJ1-2; D may be TRBD1 (5 bases). This CDR3 is 14 amino acids long. Germline V gene data show CDR1 as SGHTA and CDR2 as FQGTGA. Trimming cost V 0 bases and J 0 bases, with 5 bases left between them. The CDR3 nucleotides read TGTGCCAGCAGCTTAACAGGGGCTAACTATGGCTACACCTTC. Its protein product is CASSLTGANYGYTF.

The chain links TRBV5-1 to TRBJ2-5; D assignment may be TRBD1 or TRBD2 (5 bases each). This CDR3 comprises 16 residues. Germline CDR1 SGHRS, CDR2 YFSETQ. V lost 0 bases and J 7 bases, leaving 19 bases between the germline ends. CDR3 region: CASSLGVGTGSGTQYF. Written as DNA, the CDR3 is TGCGCCAGCAGCTTGGGAGTGGGGACGGGGAGTGGGACCCAGTACTTC.

This clone appeared once. Additional DNA sequences in this sample encode the identical CDR3. The chain joins TRBV5-1 to TRBJ2-3; 9 bases are a match to TRBD2. The CDR3 is made up of 15 amino acids. The V gene end was trimmed by 2 bases and the J gene end by 3 bases; junction bases not matched to a gene: 4. Germline loops: CDR1 SGHRS, CDR2 YFSETQ. CDR3 loop: CASSLGGRATDTQYF. The CDR3 DNA follows: TGCGCCAGCAGCTTAGGCGGGAGGGCGACAGATACGCAGTATTTT. The full variable domain, rest sourced from reference TRBV5-1 and TRBJ2-3, is KAGVTQTPRYLIKTRGQQVTLSCSPISGHRSVSWYQQTPGQGLQFLFEYFSETQRNKGNFPGRFSGRQFSNSRSEMNVSTLELGDSALYLCASSLGGRATDTQYFGPGTRLTVL.

As to this clone: This specimen includes other DNA sequences encoding the same CDR3. The rearrangement joins TRBV11-2 to TRBJ1-2; D is undetermined. The V gene lost 3 bases and the J gene lost 4 bases, with 6 bases spanning the gap. Germline V gene data show CDR1 as SGHAT and CDR2 as FQNNGV. The CDR3 loop spans 12 amino acids. CDR3 sequence reads: CASSLTGYGYTF. The CDR3 DNA reads TGTGCCAGCAGCTTGACGGGCTATGGCTACACCTTC.

The J gene is TRBJ2-2, the V gene TRBV11-3; D might be TRBD2 (6 bases). Trimming removed 5 bases at V and 7 bases at J, with 20 bases between. The germline V gene encodes CDR1 SGHNT and CDR2 YENEEA. The CDR3 totals 16 residues. CDR3 region: CASSKTAGTSGGELFF. As DNA, the CDR3 is TGTGCCAGCAGCAAAACCGCCGGGACTTCGGGCGGGGAGCTGTTTTTT.

The chain has TRBV12-5 and TRBJ2-3; a possible D gene is TRBD2 (6 bases). With 1 base removed from V and 7 bases from J, the gap between germline ends came to 18 bases. Looked up from germline, CDR1 is LGHNT and CDR2 is FRNRAP. The CDR3 is 16 residues long. For the CDR3, the DNA is TGTGCTAGTGGTTTGGCCCCGGGACTTTTTCCATATACGCAGTATTTT. Its translation is CASGLAPGLFPYTQYF.

This chain joins TRBV7-3 and TRBJ2-5, with a tentative D call TRBD2 (6 bases). The CDR3 has 16 residues. CDR1 SGHTA and CDR2 FQGTGA come from the germline V gene. Trimming removed 5 bases at V and 5 bases at J, with 21 bases between. CDR3 bases: TGTGCCAGCAGCGGAGGGGTCTCCGGACGTTTGGAGACCCAGTACTTC. Protein product: CASSGGVSGRLETQYF. The full variable domain, its missing parts supplied by reference TRBV7-3 and TRBJ2-5, is GAGVSQTPSNKVTEKGKYVELRCDPISGHTALYWYRQSLGQGPEFLIYFQGTGAADDSGLPNDRFFAVRPEGSVSTLKIQRTERGDSAVYLCASSGGVSGRLETQYFGPGTRLLVL.

This chain joins TRBV5-6 and TRBJ2-7; 7 positions agree with TRBD1. The V and J ends lost 1 base and 4 bases, in that order; junction bases with no gene match: 11. This CDR3 region has 16 residues. Germline V lookup: CDR1 SGHDT, CDR2 YYEEEE. CDR3 sequence reads: CASSLPWGQRSYEQYF. CDR3 nucleotide sequence: TGTGCCAGCAGCTTGCCATGGGGACAGAGAAGTTACGAGCAGTACTTC.

The J gene is TRBJ2-1, the V gene TRBV6-5; 10 bases map to TRBD2. This CDR3 contains 15 residues. In germline, CDR1 is MNHEY, CDR2 SVGAGI. V shed 4 bases and J 11 bases; nucleotides not matched to a gene: 11. In DNA form, the CDR3 reads TGTGCCAGCAGTTTCGCCGGGACTAGCGATAGGAAGCAGTTCTTC. It is translated as CASSFAGTSDRKQFF.

The rearrangement links TRBV28 to TRBJ2-7; 9 bases line up with TRBD2. V gave up 2 bases and J gave up 8 bases; unmatched junction bases: 7. CDR1 and CDR2 from the germline V gene are MDHEN and SYDVKM. The CDR3 is 14 amino acids. As DNA, the CDR3 is TGTGCCAGCAGTTTAATCGGGACTAGCATTCAGCAGTACTTC. This codes for CASSLIGTSIQQYF.